This section outlines one TCR beta chain sequence together with its context. Its antigen specificity is not known. Base qualities are not provided; no much larger clone lies one nucleotide away. The source of the sample is a study of hypomethylating agent response in myelodysplastic syndrome (dated by TCRdb to the early 2020s). A note on the overall study: The hypomethylating agent given was azacitidine in about 70% of the 11 patients and decitabine in 3 of 11 patients. The cohort was composed of ten or so male and 2 female myelodysplastic syndrome patients. Patients had a mean age of about 78 +/- 6.2 years, and a diploid cytogenetic profile was the most common. TET2 mutation was identified most frequently, being present in 5 of 11 patients. About 5 patients did not respond, whereas about six responded with either complete response or hematologic improvement. Response was defined as complete response or hematologic improvement, and any patient who met neither criterion was considered a non-responder.

CDR1 and CDR2 were assigned from the germline V gene (reference sequence) as LNHDA and SQIVND. V and J are truncated by 4 bases and 7 bases respectively, leaving an intervening sequence of 6 bases. Measured from the cysteine to the phenylalanine, the CDR3 is 11 residues long. Just the 33-base CDR3 DNA is kept, in frame starting at base 1. General findings and caveats noted by the study authors: Healthy control donors were not age-matched to MDS patients, which could have impacted the MDS versus healthy comparison. After hypomethylating agent treatment, no significant change in richness, rarefaction diversity or clonality was seen, either across all patients or within response groups. Novel clonotypes appeared more often in responders, whereas non-responders had more contracted clonotypes after treatment. Possible recognition of novel MDS antigens by the shared GLIPH2 clusters was not confirmed, and experimental validation of that possible recognition is needed. Only around ten patients were analyzed, making the cohort small.

Libraries came from the immunoSEQ multiplex PCR assay. Survey resolution was applied, with two replicates of around 200 ng each being run for a total of 400 ng of DNA per sample. The hsTCRB kit detected rearranged TCRB sequences in genomic DNA using multiplex PCR primers targeting V and J genes. In the first PCR, the CDR3 region was amplified for roughly 30 cycles with the QIAGEN Multiplex PCR Kit. Sample barcodes and Illumina adapters were added to each replicate in an 8-cycle second PCR. Pooled libraries were quantified with a QuantStudio 6 and the KAPA library quantification kit. About 14 pM of pooled libraries went onto an Illumina MiSeq for sequencing, using single-end reads of 156 cycles plus an index read of 15 cycles. The study's own analysis went as follows. VDJdb annotation flagged less than 2% of about 170,000 unique clonotypes as previously reported viral-epitope-specific. The immunoSEQ Data Assistant and immunoSEQ Analyzer converted raw reads into normalized, annotated TCRB repertoires. Clonotypes were analyzed with the immunarch R package version 0.6.5 and BioAnalyzer. Before richness was estimated, every repertoire was downsampled to the clone count of the smallest repertoire. Clonotypes were sorted into expanded, contracted or novel categories with Fisher's exact tests, where novel meant the clonotype had zero frequency before treatment. Significantly changed CDR3 beta sequences were clustered with GLIPH2 using simulation_depth=1000 and kmer_min_depth=3, and CDR3s shorter than five residues were excluded. The table was pulled from immuneACCESS by TCRdb, which kept in-frame rearrangements only. Such tables lose some clones; where checked, under half of the loss comes from unresolved V genes, and the rest has no known cause. The V and J calls and clone size were taken over from that table, and D and trimming were inferred from the DNA. This sample holds some 4,500 clones; approximately 75% were observed only once. Together, the top ten hold less than 20% of the sample.

T-cell subsets were not sorted, so the analysis was performed on bulk bone marrow. Bone marrow from more than ten myelodysplastic syndrome patients, collected before and after hypomethylating agent therapy, underwent immunosequencing of the TCR beta CDR3 regions. For longitudinal repertoire tracking, every patient provided one baseline bone marrow and two to three bone marrows collected at different post-treatment timepoints. Whole bone marrow served as the source for genomic DNA extraction, with DNA quality checked using TapeStation, NanoDrop OneC and PicoGreen assays. The TCR was taken from a human donor with myelodysplastic syndrome. This receptor chain uses TRBV19 and TRBJ2-3; no confident D gene assignment can be made. Sequenced here: bone marrow, sampled before or after starting hypomethylating agent treatment for myelodysplastic syndrome (not recorded which). The CDR3 protein: CASSTLNTQYF. The base sequence is TGTGCCAGTAGTACCCTTAATACGCAGTATTTT.